Reported below is one T cell receptor (beta chain). No cognate antigen has been identified for it. No base-level quality is on record; no much larger clone is a single base apart. High-throughput TCR beta sequencing profiled peripheral blood CD8+ and CD4+ T cells from healthy donors, Susac syndrome patients and multiple sclerosis patients. The multiple sclerosis controls were treatment-naive patients whose relapsing-remitting disease, either stable or active, fulfilled the revised McDonald criteria. Bulk CD8+ and CD4+ T cells were purified magnetically by negative isolation, whereas CD8+ TEMRA cells were enriched by FACS. Blood was collected in EDTA tubes and processed within 24 hours, with PBMCs isolated through density gradient centrifugation. PBMCs intended for TCR sequencing were frozen in liquid nitrogen and were later thawed in a 37 degrees C water bath. A purity of at least 90% was achieved for sorted or isolated CD4+, CD8+ and CD8+ TEMRA cells.

Reading the germline V gene (reference sequence) gives CDR1 LGHDT and CDR2 YNNKEL. From V the trimming removes 2 bases and from J it removes 5 bases, while the gene matches leave 5 bases of the junction unaccounted for. From its cysteine to its phenylalanine, the CDR3 spans 15 amino acids. Just the 45-base CDR3 DNA is kept, in frame starting at base 1. RNA was extracted using the RNeasy kit, and about 0.45 to 1 ug of the RNA was reverse transcribed with random hexamers. TCR beta CDR3 regions were amplified with the immunoSEQ multiplex PCR assay covering 54 Vbeta and 13 Jbeta segments. Bias from PCR amplification was corrected by using a synthetic template baseline for primer optimization and for computational correction. As for the authors' bioinformatics: Reads were annotated to V, D and J genes per IMGT and analyzed with immunoSEQ Analyzer, keeping only productive sequences. To calculate clonality, Shannon entropy was normalized by log2 of the number of productive unique sequences and then subtracted from one. For each patient and control, public and private clones were evaluated among the 100 most prevalent clones. Clones were defined as Susac-specific when absent from the healthy and MS cohorts, from approximately 1,100 published viral clones and from other ImmuneACCESS disease sequences. Using fastp at Q25 and MiXCR, TCRdb reprocessed the public reads and kept productive beta chains. Each CDR3 protein gets just one entry, which takes the most common genes and DNA from the rows behind it. The V and J calls here are based on TCRdb, not the publication. The sample table contains approximately 200,000 distinct CDR3 sequences; only one count was recorded for more than 85% of them. The ten largest account for 0.082% of the sample.

This specimen belongs to a study of CD8 T cells in Susac syndrome (dated by TCRdb to the late 2010s). General notes on the study: Whether CD8+ T cell activation and differentiation in Susac syndrome was antigen driven was tested using repertoire sequencing.

Overall study outcomes, separate from this receptor: The study acknowledged that relatively few individuals were included in the TCR sequencing and HLA analysis.

The chain was built from TRBV3-1 and TRBJ2-1; 8 middle bases align to TRBD2. The receptor's source is a human donor with multiple sclerosis. Sequenced material: CD4+ T cells from PBMCs. Here is the DNA: TGTGCCAGCAGCCAACGCGGGGGGCGCAACAATGAGCAGTTCTTC. It encodes CASSQRGGRNNEQFF.